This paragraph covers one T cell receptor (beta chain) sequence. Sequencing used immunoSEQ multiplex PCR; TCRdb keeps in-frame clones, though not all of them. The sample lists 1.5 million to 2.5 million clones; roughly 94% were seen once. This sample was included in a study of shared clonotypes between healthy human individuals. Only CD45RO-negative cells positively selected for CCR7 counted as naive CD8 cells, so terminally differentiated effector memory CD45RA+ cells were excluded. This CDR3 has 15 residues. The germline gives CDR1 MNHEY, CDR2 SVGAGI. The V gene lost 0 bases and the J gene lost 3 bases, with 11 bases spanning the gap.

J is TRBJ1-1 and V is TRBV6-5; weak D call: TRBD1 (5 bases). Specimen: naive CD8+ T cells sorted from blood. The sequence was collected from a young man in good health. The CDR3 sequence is CASSYSAGWDTEAFF. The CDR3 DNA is TGTGCCAGCAGTTACTCGGCAGGGTGGGACACTGAAGCTTTCTTT.